This T cell receptor (beta chain) is drawn from a study of CD8+ T cells in alopecia areata. Study summary: Tofacitinib was given for 6 to 18 months, then stopped for 6 months.

This clone was counted a single time. The antigen is undetermined. Treatment: oral pan-JAK inhibitor, 5-10 mg twice daily. Following RNA extraction, reverse transcription yielded cDNA that acted as the sequencing template. Clones were sequenced by immunoSEQ multiplex PCR, and TCRdb holds only the in-frame ones, with some missing. The sample holds fewer than 150,000 clones, about four fifths seen once. CDR1 is SEHNR and CDR2 is FQNEAQ in the germline V gene (reference sequence). Trimming took 3 bases from V and 4 from J, leaving 15 bases between them. CDR3 length: 15 residues. Regarding the study as a whole: A great number of expanded lesional clones endured in scalp and blood during tofacitinib.

This receptor was identified in a human donor with alopecia areata. The material was CD8+ T cells sorted from blood, obtained at week 4, from a patient treated with tofacitinib. The rearrangement uses TRBV7-9 and TRBJ1-2, with D perhaps matching TRBD1 (6 bases). CDR3 in amino acids: CASSFETGLIYGYTF. The CDR3 DNA follows: TGTGCCAGCAGCTTTGAGACAGGACTTATCTATGGCTACACCTTC.